These T cell receptor beta chains were read from a single sample in a study of regulatory T cells in long-lasting Graves disease. A single record per CDR3 protein comes from TCRdb applying MiXCR to the multiplex PCR reads. The data hold roughly 560,000 distinct CDR3 sequences, with around 12% observed a single time. These sequences were also reported in another study, on T cells in Graves' hyperthyroidism and ophthalmopathy.

Sample: peripheral blood mononuclear cells (PBMCs), taken at new diagnosis, from a patient treated with antithyroid drugs. These receptors were taken from a young woman with Graves disease. Both conserved end residues are trimmed from each CDR3. A clone size is listed for some rows: how often the clone was seen (once, few, many), or a class if it is expanded.

>.|13|TRBJ2-1|TRBV9
ASSPRGSGRGEQF
>many|12|TRBJ2-7|TRBV12-3/TRBV12-4
ASSSSTSLREQY
>many|14|TRBJ2-7|TRBV4-2
ASSQAAGGSRDEQY
>.|14|TRBJ2-1|TRBV12-3/TRBV12-4
ASSSQTGGISYEQF
>few|14|TRBJ1-2|TRBV20-1
SASLGGDGGGNGYT
>few|13|TRBJ2-1|TRBV4-1
ASSQVLAGLNEQF
>many|14|TRBJ1-5|TRBV20-1
SARRSPAYSNQPQH
>.|11|TRBJ1-1|TRBV7-6
ASSRRRGAEAF
>.|15|TRBJ2-1|TRBV11-3
ASSSRRTSGRAVEQF
>many|16|TRBJ2-2|TRBV4-1
ASRPGLASSKGGGELF
>.|11|TRBJ2-1|TRBV27
ASSPLSRAEQF
>few|13|TRBJ1-1|TRBV19
ASSRERTFYTEAF
>many|14|TRBJ1-1|TRBV11-2
ASSLRGGYSITEAF
>many|10|TRBJ1-3|TRBV3-1
ASSHPGNTIY
>many|9|TRBJ2-7|TRBV10-3
AISESGEQY
>many|12|TRBJ2-1|TRBV11-3
ASSLSGPQGEQF
>many|11|TRBJ2-1|TRBV12-3/TRBV12-4
ASKDRLANEQF
>.|13|TRBJ2-1|TRBV10-2
ASRSTSGRAGEQF
>few|9|TRBJ1-1|TRBV2
ASSWGPEAL
>many|15|TRBJ2-3|TRBV4-2
ASSQGPGERPTDTQY
>few|13|TRBJ2-7|TRBV5-1
ASSWDGTAYYEQY
>many|13|TRBJ1-2|TRBV7-8
ASSLLQGTNYGYT
>many|14|TRBJ2-1|TRBV28
ASSLNPGQVNNEQF
>.|12|TRBJ1-1|TRBV20-1
SARAAGAHTEAF
>many|10|TRBJ2-2|TRBV18
ASSSPTGELF
>many|13|TRBJ2-3|TRBV7-9
ASSFLAGEMDTQY
>many|12|TRBJ2-7|TRBV6-2/TRBV6-3
ASNTGTPSYEQY
>many|14|TRBJ2-1|TRBV29-1
SVEQPQGRSYNEQF
>many|13|TRBJ1-5|TRBV7-2
ASSLVGFGGQPQH